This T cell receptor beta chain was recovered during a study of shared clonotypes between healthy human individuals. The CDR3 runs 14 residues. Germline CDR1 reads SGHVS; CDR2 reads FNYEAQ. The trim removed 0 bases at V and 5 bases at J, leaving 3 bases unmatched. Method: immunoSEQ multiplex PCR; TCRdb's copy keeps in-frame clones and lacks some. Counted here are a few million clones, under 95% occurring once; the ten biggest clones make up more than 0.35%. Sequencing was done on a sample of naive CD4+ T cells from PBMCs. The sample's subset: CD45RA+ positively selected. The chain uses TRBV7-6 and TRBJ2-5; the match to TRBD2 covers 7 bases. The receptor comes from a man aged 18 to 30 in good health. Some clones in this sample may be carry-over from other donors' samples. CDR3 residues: CASSLAGGTETQYF. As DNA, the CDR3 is TGTGCCAGCAGCTTAGCGGGAGGGACGGAGACCCAGTACTTC.